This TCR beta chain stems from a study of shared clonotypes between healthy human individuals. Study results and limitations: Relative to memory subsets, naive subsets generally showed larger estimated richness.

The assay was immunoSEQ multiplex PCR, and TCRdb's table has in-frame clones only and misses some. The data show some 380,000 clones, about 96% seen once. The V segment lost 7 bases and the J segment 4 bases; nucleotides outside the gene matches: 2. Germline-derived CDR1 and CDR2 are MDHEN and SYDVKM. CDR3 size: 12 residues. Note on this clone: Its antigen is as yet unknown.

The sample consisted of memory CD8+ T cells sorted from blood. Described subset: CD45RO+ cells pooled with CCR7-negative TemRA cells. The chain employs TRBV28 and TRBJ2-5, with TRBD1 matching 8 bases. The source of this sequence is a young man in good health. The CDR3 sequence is CASTDRGETQYF. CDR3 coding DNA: TGTGCCAGCACCGACAGGGGAGAGACCCAGTACTTC.